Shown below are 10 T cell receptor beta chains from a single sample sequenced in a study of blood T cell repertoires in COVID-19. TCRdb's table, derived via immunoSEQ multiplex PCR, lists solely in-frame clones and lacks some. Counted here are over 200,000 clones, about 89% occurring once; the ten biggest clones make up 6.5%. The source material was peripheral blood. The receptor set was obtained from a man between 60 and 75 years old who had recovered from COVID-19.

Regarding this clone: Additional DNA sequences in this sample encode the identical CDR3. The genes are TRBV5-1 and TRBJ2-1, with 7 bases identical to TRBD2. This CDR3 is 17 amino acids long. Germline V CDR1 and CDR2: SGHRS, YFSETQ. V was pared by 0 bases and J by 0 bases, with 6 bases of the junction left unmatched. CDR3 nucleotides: TGCGCCAGCAGCTTGGAGGCTAGCGGCAGCTCCTACAATGAGCAGTTCTTC. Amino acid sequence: CASSLEASGSSYNEQFF.

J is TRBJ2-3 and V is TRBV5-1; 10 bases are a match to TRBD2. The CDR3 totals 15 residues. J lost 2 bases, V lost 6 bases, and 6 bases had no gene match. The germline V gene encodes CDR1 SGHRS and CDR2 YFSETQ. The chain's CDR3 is CASTPGTSATDTQYF. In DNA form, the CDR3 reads TGCGCCAGCACACCCGGGACTAGCGCCACAGATACGCAGTATTTT.

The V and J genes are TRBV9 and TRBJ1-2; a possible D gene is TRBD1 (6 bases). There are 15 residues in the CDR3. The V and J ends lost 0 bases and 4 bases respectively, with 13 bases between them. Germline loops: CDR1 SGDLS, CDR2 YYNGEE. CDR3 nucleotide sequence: TGTGCCAGCAGCGTAGAACAGGGTGAGGGCTATGGCTACACCTTC. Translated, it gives CASSVEQGEGYGYTF.

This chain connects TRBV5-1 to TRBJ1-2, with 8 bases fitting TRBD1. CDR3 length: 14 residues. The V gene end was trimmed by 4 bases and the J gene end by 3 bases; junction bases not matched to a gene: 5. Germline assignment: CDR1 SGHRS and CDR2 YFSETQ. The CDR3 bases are TGCGCCAGCAGCGTGGACAGGGACGACTATGGCTACACCTTC. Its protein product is CASSVDRDDYGYTF.

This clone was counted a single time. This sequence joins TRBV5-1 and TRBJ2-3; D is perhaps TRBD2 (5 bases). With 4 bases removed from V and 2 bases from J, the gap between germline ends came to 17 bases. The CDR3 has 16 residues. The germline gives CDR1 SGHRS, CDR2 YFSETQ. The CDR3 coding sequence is TGCGCCAGCAGCGGTGGACTCAACTCGGTCACAGATACGCAGTATTTT. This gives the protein CASSGGLNSVTDTQYF.

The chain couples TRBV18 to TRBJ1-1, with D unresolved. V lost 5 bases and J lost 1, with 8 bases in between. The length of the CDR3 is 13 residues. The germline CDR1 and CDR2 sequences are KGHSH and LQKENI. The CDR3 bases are TGTGCCAGCTCATCGCAGGCGAACACTGAAGCTTTCTTT. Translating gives CASSSQANTEAFF.

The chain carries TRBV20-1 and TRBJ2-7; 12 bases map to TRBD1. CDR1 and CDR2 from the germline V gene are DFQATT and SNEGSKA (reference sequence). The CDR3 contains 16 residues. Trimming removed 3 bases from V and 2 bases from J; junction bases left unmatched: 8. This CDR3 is CSASSGTGGNTYEQYF. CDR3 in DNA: TGCAGTGCTAGTTCCGGGACAGGGGGCAATACCTACGAGCAGTACTTC.

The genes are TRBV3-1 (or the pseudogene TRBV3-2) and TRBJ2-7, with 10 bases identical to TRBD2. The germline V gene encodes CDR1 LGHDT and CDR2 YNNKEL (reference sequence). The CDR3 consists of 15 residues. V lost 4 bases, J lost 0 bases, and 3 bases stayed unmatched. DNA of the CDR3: TGTGCCAGCAGCCGCGGACTAGCGGCCTCCTACGAGCAGTACTTC. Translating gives CASSRGLAASYEQYF.

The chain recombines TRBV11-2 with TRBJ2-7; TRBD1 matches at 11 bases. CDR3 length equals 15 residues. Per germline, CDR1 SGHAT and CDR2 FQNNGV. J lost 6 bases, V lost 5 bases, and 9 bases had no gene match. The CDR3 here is CASSLNRDRGSEQYF. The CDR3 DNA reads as TGTGCCAGCAGCCTCAACCGGGACAGGGGGTCCGAGCAGTACTTC.

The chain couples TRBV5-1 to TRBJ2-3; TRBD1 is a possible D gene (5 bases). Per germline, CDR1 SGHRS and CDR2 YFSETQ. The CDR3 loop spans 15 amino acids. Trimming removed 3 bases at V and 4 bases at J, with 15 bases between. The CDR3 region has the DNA TGCGCCAGCAGCTGGCCCTACGACAGAGCAGATACGCAGTATTTT. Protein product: CASSWPYDRADTQYF.